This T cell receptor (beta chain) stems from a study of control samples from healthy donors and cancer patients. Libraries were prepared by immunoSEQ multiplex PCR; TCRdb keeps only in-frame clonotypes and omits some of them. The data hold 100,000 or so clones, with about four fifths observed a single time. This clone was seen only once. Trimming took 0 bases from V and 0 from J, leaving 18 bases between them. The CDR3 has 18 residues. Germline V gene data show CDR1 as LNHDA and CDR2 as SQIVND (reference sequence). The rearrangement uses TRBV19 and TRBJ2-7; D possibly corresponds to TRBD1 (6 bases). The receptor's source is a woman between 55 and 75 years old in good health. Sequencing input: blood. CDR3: CASSIDSEVRDNSYEQYF. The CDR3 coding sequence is TGTGCCAGTAGTATAGACTCTGAGGTCCGGGACAACTCCTACGAGCAGTACTTC.